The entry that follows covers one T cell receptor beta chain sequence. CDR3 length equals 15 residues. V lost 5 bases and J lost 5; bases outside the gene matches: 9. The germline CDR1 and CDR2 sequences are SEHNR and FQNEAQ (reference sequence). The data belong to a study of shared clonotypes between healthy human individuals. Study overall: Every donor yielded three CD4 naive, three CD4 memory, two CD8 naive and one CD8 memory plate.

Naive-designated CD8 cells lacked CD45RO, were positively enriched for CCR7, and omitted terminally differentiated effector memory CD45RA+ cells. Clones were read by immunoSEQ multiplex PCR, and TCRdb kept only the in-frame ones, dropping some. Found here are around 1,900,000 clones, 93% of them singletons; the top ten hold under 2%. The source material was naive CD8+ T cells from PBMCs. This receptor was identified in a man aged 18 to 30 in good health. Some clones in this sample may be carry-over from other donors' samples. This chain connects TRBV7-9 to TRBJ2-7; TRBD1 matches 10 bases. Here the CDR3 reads CASSRPGTGVHEQYF. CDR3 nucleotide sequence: TGTGCCAGCAGCCGTCCCGGGACAGGGGTCCACGAGCAGTACTTC. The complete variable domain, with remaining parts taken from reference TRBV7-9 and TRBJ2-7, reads DTGVSQNPRHKITKRGQNVTFRCDPISEHNRLYWYRQTLGQGPEFLTYFQNEAQLEKSRLLSDRFSAERPKGSFSTLEIQRTEQGDSAMYLCASSRPGTGVHEQYFGPGTRLTVT.